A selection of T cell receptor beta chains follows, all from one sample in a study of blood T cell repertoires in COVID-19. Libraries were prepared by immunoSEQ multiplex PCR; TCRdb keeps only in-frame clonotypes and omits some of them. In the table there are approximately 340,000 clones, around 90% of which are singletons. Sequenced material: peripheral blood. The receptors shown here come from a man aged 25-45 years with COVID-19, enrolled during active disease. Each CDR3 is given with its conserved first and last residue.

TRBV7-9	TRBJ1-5	CASSQYNQPQHF
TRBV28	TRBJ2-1	CASSRSGRTYNEQFF
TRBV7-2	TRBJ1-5	CASSTGQGSNQPQHF
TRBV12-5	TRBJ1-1	CASGLIVGRGMNTEAFF
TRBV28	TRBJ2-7	CASSLGGGYEQYF
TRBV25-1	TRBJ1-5	CASSGGGRIQHF
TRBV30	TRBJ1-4	CASTGVGEKLFF
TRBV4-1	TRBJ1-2	CASSQEIRQLVGGTF
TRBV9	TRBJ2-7	CASSVAPGQLYEQYF
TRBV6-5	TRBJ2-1	CASGAVSYNEQFF
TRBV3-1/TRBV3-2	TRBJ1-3	CASSQGAWTLSGNTIYF
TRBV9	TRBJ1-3	CASSRDPQRGNTIYF
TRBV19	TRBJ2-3	CASNDGRATDTQYF
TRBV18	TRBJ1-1	CASSPQSDTEAFF
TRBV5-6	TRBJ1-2	CASSFRTGANYGYTF
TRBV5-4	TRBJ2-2	CASSLPRALTGELFF
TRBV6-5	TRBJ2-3	CASSYSRSANTQYF
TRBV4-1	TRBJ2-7	CASSQDEGRGLYEQYF
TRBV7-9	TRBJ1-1	CASSSSRQGFSEAFF
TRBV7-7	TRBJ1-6	CASSPDRGLGYNSPLHF
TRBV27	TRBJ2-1	CASSRYGADERSSYNEQFF
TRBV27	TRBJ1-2	CATLPRGPTNYGYTF
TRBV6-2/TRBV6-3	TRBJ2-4	CASSFSGIAKNIQYF
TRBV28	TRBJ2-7	CASSLWDTSYEQYF
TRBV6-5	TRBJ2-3	CASKRGVLADTQYF
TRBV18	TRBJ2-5	CASSPAMWGETQYF
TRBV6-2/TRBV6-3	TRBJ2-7	CASSFRHRGAEQYF
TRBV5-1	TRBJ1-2	CASRPGQELTYYGYTF
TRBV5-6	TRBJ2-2	CASSFTVTTGELFF
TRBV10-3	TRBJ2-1	CVSASGSTQTYNEQFF
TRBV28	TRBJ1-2	CASSPVQTYGYTF
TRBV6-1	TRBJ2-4	CASSEAWEKAKNIQYF
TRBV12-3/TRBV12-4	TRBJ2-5	CASSRAETQYF
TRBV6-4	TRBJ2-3	CASRSQRESPDTQYF
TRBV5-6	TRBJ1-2	CASSLDMVWYGYTF
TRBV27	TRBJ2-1	CASSWASGNEQFF
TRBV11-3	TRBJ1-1	CASSGRTGKGGTEAFF
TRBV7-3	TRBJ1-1	CASSLFTGRTEAFF
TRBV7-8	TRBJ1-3	CASTPREGYHSGNTIYF
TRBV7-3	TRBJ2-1	CASSPSPLAGGREQFF
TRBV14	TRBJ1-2	CASSQELAGPYGYTF
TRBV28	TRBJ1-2	CASSLFQGAAYGYTF
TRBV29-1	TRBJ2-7	CSVEAGAYEQYF
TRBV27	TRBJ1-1	CASSLRIEPGGNTEAFF
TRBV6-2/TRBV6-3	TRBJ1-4	CASSYGTGDEKLFF
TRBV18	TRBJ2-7	CASSPRSGAGYEQYF